Described below is a single T cell receptor beta chain sequence and its context. These data belong to a study of blood T cell repertoires in COVID-19. On the study more broadly: COVID-19 samples collected from the United States, Italy and Spain covered acute and convalescent phases. T cells, B-cell-depleted T cells, or PBMCs supplied cDNA or gDNA.

In the original processing: Quantification of nucleated cells was approximated via reference gene primer amplification. Assay: immunoSEQ multiplex PCR; the TCRdb copy retains only in-frame clones and omits some. Clone size and the V and J calls come from that table; the DNA yielded D and trimming. The sample holds 150,000 to 200,000 clones, approximately 90% seen once. V gave up 7 bases and J gave up 5 bases, with 17 bases separating them. CDR1 is MRHNA, CDR2 SNTAGT, per germline. This CDR3 has 14 amino acids. V and J are TRBV6-4 and TRBJ2-5, with D maybe TRBD1 (6 bases). Specimen: peripheral blood. The TCR comes from a man aged 65 to 85 with active or convalescent COVID-19. The CDR3 loop is CASTYWGLWETQYF. CDR3 sequence (DNA): TGTGCCAGCACGTATTGGGGGCTCTGGGAGACCCAGTACTTC.